This is a list of T cell receptor beta chains from one sample in a study of graft-versus-host responses after intestinal transplantation. Sequencing was performed with immunoSEQ multiplex PCR; in TCRdb, only in-frame clones are kept and a portion is missing. The top ten clones hold 6% of a sample with about 7,000 clones, around 30% of them seen once. This material consisted of alloreactive CD8+ T cells from a mixed lymphocyte reaction culture, taken before transplantation. The source is a human patient who was an organ donor for intestinal transplantation. CDR3s include the opening cysteine and the closing phenylalanine or tryptophan. D genes are given only for firm matches. Only some rows state a clone size, as once, few, many or a class for expanded clones.

j_gene | v_gene | d_gene | abundance | CDR3nt | CDR3aa
TRBJ2-7 | TRBV19 | NA | NA | TGTGCCCCAAGGGTCCTGGGATACGAGCAGTACTTC | CAPRVLGYEQYF
TRBJ2-7 | TRBV5-1 | TRBD2 | NA | TGCGCCAGCAGCGAGGGACTAGCGGGGTACGAGCAGTACTTC | CASSEGLAGYEQYF
TRBJ1-2 | TRBV19 | NA | NA | TGTGCCAGTAGTGCCATCAAGGCAAATCGAAAGACCTATGGCTACACCTTC | CASSAIKANRKTYGYTF
TRBJ1-2 | TRBV21-1 | NA | few | TGTGCCAGCAGTTGTCCTCATTGGGCAGGGGGAGGGGAGGGCTACACCTTC | CASSCPHWAGGGEGYTF
TRBJ2-5 | TRBV9 | NA | NA | TGTGCCAGCAGCGTAGGTGTTAGTGGGGAGACCCAGTACTTC | CASSVGVSGETQYF
TRBJ2-7 | TRBV4-3 | NA | NA | TGCGCCAGCAGCCAAGTCAGGGGACCCTACGAGCAGTACTTC | CASSQVRGPYEQYF
TRBJ2-7 | TRBV27 | NA | NA | TGTGCCAGCAGTTTAATTTCAGGGCTCTCCTACGAGCAGTACTTC | CASSLISGLSYEQYF
TRBJ2-1 | TRBV5-5 | NA | NA | TGTGCCAGCAGCTTGGGGGTCAATGAGCAGTTCTTC | CASSLGVNEQFF
TRBJ2-3 | TRBV11-3 | TRBD1 | NA | TGTGCCAGCAGCCCGAGAAGGGGGCATAGCACAGATACGCAGTATTTT | CASSPRRGHSTDTQYF
TRBJ2-5 | TRBV7-9 | TRBD1 | few | TGTGCCAGCAGCTTACCCCCCGGGACAGGGTTACTAGAGACCCAGTACTTC | CASSLPPGTGLLETQYF
TRBJ2-1 | TRBV6-5 | NA | NA | TGTGCCAGCCAGATCGGGGGTAATGAGCAGTTCTTC | CASQIGGNEQFF
TRBJ2-7 | TRBV6-5 | NA | few | TGTGCCAGCAGTTACGGGTCCAGAGGTAACGAGCAGTACTTC | CASSYGSRGNEQYF
TRBJ1-5 | TRBV6-8 | NA | NA | TGTGCCAGCAGCGAATGGGGGGTAAGCAATCAGCCCCAGCATTTT | CASSEWGVSNQPQHF
TRBJ2-3 | TRBV4-2 | NA | NA | TGTGCCAGCAGCCAACCCTTGGAGGGCCCCACAGATACGCAGTATTTT | CASSQPLEGPTDTQYF
TRBJ2-5 | TRBV29-1 | TRBD1 | NA | TGCAGCGTTATAGGACAGGGGCCGGGAGAGACCCAGTACTTC | CSVIGQGPGETQYF
TRBJ2-1 | TRBV29-1 | NA | NA | TGCAGCGGATGGGGGGGCCATTACAATGAGCAGTTCTTC | CSGWGGHYNEQFF
TRBJ1-6 | TRBV7-3 | TRBD1 | few | TGTGCCAGCAGCTCCCACGACAGGGGCTATAATTCACCCCTCCACTTT | CASSSHDRGYNSPLHF
TRBJ2-7 | TRBV5-8 | TRBD1 | few | TGCGCCAGCAGCCAGGGACAGGGGCACGAGCAGTACTTC | CASSQGQGHEQYF
TRBJ2-7 | TRBV19 | TRBD1 | NA | TGTGCCAGTAGCTGGGCAGGGGGCTACGAGCAGTACTTC | CASSWAGGYEQYF
TRBJ2-5 | TRBV5-7 | NA | NA | TGTGCCAGCAGCTTACCCCCAGCGGCATATTTAGAAGAGACCCAGTACTTC | CASSLPPAAYLEETQYF
TRBJ2-3 | TRBV19 | NA | NA | TGTGCCAGTAGTATAGGTCCCAGTTTTGGAGATACGCAGTATTTT | CASSIGPSFGDTQYF
TRBJ2-4 | TRBV7-2 | TRBD2 | NA | TGTGCCAGCAGCTTAGTTGATGCGGGGGGACGAAAAAACATTCAGTACTTC | CASSLVDAGGRKNIQYF
TRBJ2-1 | TRBV4-3 | TRBD2 | once | TGCGCCAGCAGCAACACGGGACTATCGCCCATCAATGAGCAGTTCTTC | CASSNTGLSPINEQFF
TRBJ2-7 | TRBV9 | NA | medium-sized | TGTGCCAGCAGCGTAGGGGCAGGAACCTACGAGCAGTACTTC | CASSVGAGTYEQYF
TRBJ2-7 | TRBV11-2 | NA | NA | TGTGCCAGCAGCTCTTACCCCTACGAGCAGTACTTC | CASSSYPYEQYF